This T cell receptor beta chain appears in the sequencing data of a study of T cell responses to AZD1222 COVID-19 vaccine. As concerns this clone: Its antigen remains unknown.

The table came from immunoSEQ multiplex PCR; TCRdb's copy has only in-frame clones and leaves some out. The sample holds about 85,000 clones; roughly 90% are singletons and the top ten take 7%. There are 15 residues in the CDR3. Germline V gene lookup returns CDR1 SGHAT and CDR2 FQNNGV. The junction had 7 bases not matched to a gene; V was cut back by 3 bases and J by 7 bases. Study results and limitations: CD4 TCRs covered the whole spike, strongest at regions 160-218 and 743-854. Donors were chiefly white British, with a greater number of females, and clonal diversity was perhaps underestimated. Baseline testing showed seropositivity in only six AZD1222 recipients.

Material: peripheral blood, obtained on day 0 of AZD1222 vaccination. The sequence was obtained from an adult in good health. The rearrangement joins TRBV11-2 to TRBJ1-4; 8 bases agree with TRBD1. For the CDR3, the DNA is TGTGCCAGCAGCTTCCCGGGACAGGTTCCTGAAAAACTGTTTTTT. This encodes CASSFPGQVPEKLFF.